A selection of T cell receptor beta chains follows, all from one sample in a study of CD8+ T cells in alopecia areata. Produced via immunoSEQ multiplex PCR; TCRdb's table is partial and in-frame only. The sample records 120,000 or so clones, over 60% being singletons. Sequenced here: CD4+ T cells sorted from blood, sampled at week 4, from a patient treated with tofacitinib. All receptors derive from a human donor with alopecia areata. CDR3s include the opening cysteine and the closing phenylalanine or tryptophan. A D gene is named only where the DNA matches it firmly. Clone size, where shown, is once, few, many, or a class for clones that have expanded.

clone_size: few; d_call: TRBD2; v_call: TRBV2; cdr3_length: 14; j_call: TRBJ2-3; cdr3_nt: TGTGCCACCTTAACTCCCGGGAGGCCGGATACGCAGTATTTT; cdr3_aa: CATLTPGRPDTQYF
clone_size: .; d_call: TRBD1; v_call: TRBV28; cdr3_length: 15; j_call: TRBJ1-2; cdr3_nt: TGTGCCAGCAGTTCGGGGACAGGGGGCCTCTATGGCTACACCTTC; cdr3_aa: CASSSGTGGLYGYTF
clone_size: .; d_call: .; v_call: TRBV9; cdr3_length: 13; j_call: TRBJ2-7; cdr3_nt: TGTGCCAGCAGCGTAGGACTAACCTACGAGCAGTACTTC; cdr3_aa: CASSVGLTYEQYF
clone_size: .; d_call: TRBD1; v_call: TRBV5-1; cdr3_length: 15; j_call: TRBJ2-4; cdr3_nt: TGCGCCAGCAGCTTAGGAGGACAGGGTACGGACATTCAGTACTTC; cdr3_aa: CASSLGGQGTDIQYF
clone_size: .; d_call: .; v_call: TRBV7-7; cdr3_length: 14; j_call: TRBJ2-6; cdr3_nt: TGTGCCAGCAGCCCCTCCTTTGGGGCCAACGTCCTGACTTTC; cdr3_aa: CASSPSFGANVLTF
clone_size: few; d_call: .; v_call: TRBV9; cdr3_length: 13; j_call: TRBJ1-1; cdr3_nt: TGTGCCAGCAGCGTAGTGGTGAACACTGAAGCTTTCTTT; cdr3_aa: CASSVVVNTEAFF
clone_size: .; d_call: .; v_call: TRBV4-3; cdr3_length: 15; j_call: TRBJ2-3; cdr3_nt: TGCGCCAGCAGCCAAGGGTTTGGGGGCACAGATACGCAGTATTTT; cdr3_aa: CASSQGFGGTDTQYF
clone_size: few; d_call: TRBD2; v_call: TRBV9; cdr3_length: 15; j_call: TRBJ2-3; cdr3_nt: TGTGCCAGCAGCCCCTGGACTAGCGGGGCAGATACGCAGTATTTT; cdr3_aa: CASSPWTSGADTQYF
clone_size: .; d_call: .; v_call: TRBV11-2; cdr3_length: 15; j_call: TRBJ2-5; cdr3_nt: TGTGCCAGCAGCTTAGGAGCTGTTCGTCAAGAGACCCAGTACTTC; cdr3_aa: CASSLGAVRQETQYF
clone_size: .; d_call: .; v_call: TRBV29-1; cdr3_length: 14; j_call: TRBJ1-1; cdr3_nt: TGCAGCGTTGAACCGGCGGTCGTGAACACTGAAGCTTTCTTT; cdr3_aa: CSVEPAVVNTEAFF
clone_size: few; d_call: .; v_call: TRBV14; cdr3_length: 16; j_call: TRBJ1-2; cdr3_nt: TGTGCCAGCAGCCAAGGGTATGCGACAAGCAACTATGGCTACACCTTC; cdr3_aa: CASSQGYATSNYGYTF
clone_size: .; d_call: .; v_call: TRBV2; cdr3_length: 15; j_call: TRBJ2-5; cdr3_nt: TGTGCCAGCAGTGCGGCCAGGGGAGATTTGGAGACCCAGTACTTC; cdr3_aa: CASSAARGDLETQYF
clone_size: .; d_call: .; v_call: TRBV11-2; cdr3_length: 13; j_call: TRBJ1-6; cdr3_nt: TGTGCCAGCAGCTTTCTTGGCCATTCACCCCTCCACTTT; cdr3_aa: CASSFLGHSPLHF
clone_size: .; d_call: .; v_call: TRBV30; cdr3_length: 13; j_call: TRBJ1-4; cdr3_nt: TGTGCCTGGAGTGGAGGGTGGCGGGAAAAACTGTTTTTT; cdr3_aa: CAWSGGWREKLFF
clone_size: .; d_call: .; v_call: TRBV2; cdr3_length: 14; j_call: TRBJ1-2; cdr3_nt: TGTGCCAGCAGTGAGAGGGTTACCTATGGTGGCTACACCTTC; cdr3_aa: CASSERVTYGGYTF
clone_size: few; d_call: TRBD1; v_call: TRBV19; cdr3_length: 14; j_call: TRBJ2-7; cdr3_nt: TGTGCCAGTACCGGGACAGGGAACTCGGGCGAGCAGTACTTC; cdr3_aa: CASTGTGNSGEQYF
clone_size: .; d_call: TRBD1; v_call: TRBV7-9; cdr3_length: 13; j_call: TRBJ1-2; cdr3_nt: TGTGCCAGCAGCCGAATAACAGGGGTTGGCTACACCTTC; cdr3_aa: CASSRITGVGYTF
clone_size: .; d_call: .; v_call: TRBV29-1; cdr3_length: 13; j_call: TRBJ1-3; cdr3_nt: TGCAGCGTGATGACAGACTCTGGAAACACCATATATTTT; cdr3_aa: CSVMTDSGNTIYF
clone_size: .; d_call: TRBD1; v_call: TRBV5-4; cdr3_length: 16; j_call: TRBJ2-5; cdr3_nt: TGTGCCAGCAGCGGATCGGGACAGGGGCCCCAAGAGACCCAGTACTTC; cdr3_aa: CASSGSGQGPQETQYF
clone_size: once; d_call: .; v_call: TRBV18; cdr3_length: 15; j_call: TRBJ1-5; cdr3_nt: TGTGCCAGCTCACCACCGGGTAACAGTGGGCAGCCCCAGCATTTT; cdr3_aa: CASSPPGNSGQPQHF
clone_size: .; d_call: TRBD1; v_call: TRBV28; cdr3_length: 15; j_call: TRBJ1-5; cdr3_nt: TGTGCCAGCAGTTGGGACAGGGGAATTTTTCAGCCCCAGCATTTT; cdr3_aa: CASSWDRGIFQPQHF
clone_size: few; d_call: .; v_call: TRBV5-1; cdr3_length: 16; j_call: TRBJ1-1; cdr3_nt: TGCGCCAGCAGCTCCCGGGGCGGGCAAAAGAACACTGAAGCTTTCTTT; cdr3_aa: CASSSRGGQKNTEAFF
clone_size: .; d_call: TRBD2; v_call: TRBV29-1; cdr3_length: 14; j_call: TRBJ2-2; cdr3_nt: TGCAGCGTTGCGGGACTAGATAACACCGGGGAGCTGTTTTTT; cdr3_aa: CSVAGLDNTGELFF
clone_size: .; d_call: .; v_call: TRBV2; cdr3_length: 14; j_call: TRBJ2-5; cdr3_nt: TGTGCCAGCAGTGAATCCCTAGCGTGGGAGACCCAGTACTTC; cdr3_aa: CASSESLAWETQYF
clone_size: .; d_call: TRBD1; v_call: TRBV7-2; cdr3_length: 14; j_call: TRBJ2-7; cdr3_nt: TGTGCCAGCGGAAAGGACAGGCTGGCCTACGAGCAGTACTTC; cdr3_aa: CASGKDRLAYEQYF
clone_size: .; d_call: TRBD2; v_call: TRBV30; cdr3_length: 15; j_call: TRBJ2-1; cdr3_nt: TGTGCCTGGAGTATCGGGACTAGCGCCTACAATGAGCAGTTCTTC; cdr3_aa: CAWSIGTSAYNEQFF
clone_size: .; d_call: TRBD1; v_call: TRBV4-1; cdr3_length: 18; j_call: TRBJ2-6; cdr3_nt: TGCGCCAGCAGCCAACCACAGGGGCGGTTATTGGGGGCCAACGTCCTGACTTTC; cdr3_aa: CASSQPQGRLLGANVLTF
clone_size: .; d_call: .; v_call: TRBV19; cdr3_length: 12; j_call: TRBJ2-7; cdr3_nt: TGTGCCAGTAGTCCACAACTCGGGACGAAGTACTTC; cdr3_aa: CASSPQLGTKYF
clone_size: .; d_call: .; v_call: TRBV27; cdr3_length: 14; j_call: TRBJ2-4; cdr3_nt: TGTGCCAGCAGTTTGTCAGGGGCCAAAAACATTCAGTACTTC; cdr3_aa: CASSLSGAKNIQYF
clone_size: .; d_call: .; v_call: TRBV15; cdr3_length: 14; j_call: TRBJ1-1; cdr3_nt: TGTGCCACCAGCAGAGACCCGGAGGTCACTGAAGCTTTCTTT; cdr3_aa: CATSRDPEVTEAFF
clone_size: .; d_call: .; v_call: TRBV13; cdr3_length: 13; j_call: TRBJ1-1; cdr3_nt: TGTGCCAGCAGCTTAGGCCAGAACACTGAAGCTTTCTTT; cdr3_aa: CASSLGQNTEAFF
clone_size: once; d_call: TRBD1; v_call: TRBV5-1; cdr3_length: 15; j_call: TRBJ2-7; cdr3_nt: TGCGCCAGCGCCCCGGACTGGGACAGGGCCCTCGAGCAGTACTTC; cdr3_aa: CASAPDWDRALEQYF
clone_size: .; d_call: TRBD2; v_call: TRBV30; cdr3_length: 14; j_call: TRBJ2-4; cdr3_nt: TGTGCCTGGAAGAGGAAGCGGGATAAGAGTCCTCAGTACTTC; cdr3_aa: CAWKRKRDKSPQYF